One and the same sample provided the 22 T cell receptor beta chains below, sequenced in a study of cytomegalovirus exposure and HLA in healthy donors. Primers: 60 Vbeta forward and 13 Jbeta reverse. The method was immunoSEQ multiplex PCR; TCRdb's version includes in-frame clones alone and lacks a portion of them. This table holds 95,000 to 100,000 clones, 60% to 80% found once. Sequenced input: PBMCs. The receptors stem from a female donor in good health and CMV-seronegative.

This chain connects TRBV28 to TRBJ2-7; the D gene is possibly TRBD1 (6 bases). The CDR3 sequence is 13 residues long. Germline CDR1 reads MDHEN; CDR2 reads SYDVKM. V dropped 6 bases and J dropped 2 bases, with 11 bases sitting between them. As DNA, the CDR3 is TGTGCCAGCAGCCCAGGGGTGGCCTACGAGCAGTACTTC. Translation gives CASSPGVAYEQYF.

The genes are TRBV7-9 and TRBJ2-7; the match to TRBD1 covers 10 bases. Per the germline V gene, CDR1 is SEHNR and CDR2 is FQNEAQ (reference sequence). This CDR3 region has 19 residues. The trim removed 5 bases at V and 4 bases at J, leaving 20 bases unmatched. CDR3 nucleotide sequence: TGTGCCAGCAGCGGGCTTGGGACAGGGGATCTGATACTCGGGTACGAGCAGTACTTC. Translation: CASSGLGTGDLILGYEQYF.

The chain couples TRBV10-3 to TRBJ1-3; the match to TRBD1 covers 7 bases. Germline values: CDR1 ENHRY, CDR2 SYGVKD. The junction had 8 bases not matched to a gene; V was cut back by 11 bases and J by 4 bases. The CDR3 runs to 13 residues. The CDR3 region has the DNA TGTGCCGCCCTCAGGGGGAACGGAAACACCATATATTTT. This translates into CAALRGNGNTIYF.

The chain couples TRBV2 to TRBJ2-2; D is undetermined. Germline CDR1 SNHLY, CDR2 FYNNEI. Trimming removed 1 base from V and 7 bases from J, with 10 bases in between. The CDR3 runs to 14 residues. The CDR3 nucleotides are TGTGCCAGCAGTGAAGGAGTACCGGTCGGGGAGCTGTTTTTT. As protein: CASSEGVPVGELFF.

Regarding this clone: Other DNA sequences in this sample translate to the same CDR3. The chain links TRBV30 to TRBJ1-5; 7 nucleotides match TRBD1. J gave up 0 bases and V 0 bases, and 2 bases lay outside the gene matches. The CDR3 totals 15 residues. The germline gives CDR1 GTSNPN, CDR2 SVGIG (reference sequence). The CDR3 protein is CAWSVGQNSNQPQHF. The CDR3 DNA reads TGTGCCTGGAGTGTGGGACAGAATAGCAATCAGCCCCAGCATTTT.

DNA of the CDR3: TGTGCCAGCAGCGTTTGGGACAATAACTATGGCTACACCTTC. It yields the protein CASSVWDNNYGYTF. The V call is TRBV28, the J call TRBJ1-2, with TRBD1 as a possible D gene (6 bases). The V and J ends lost 6 bases and 1 base respectively, with 12 bases between them. The CDR3 runs 14 residues. CDR1 and CDR2 (germline): MDHEN, SYDVKM.

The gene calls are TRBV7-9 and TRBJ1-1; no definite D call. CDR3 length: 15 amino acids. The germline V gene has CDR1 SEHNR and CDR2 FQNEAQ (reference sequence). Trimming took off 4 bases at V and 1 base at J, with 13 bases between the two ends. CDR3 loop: CASSWVTGGNTEAFF. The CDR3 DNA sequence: TGTGCCAGCAGCTGGGTAACGGGAGGGAACACTGAAGCTTTCTTT.

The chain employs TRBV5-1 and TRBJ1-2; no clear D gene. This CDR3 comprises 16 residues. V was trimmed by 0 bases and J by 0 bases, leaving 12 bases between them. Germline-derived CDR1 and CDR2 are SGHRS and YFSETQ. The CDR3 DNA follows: TGCGCCAGCAGCTTGGATACAGTCCGTTCTAACTATGGCTACACCTTC. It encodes CASSLDTVRSNYGYTF.

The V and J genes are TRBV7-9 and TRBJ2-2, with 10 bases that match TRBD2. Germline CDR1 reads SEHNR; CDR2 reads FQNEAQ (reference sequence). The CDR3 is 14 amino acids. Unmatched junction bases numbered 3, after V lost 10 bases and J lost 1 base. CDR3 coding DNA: TGTGCCATACCTAGCGGGGGGAACACCGGGGAGCTGTTTTTT. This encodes CAIPSGGNTGELFF.

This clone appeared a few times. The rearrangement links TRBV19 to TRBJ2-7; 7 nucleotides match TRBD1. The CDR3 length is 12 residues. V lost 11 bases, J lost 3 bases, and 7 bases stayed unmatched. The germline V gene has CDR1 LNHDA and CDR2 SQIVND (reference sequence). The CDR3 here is CARPQGSYEQYF. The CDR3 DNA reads TGTGCCCGCCCACAGGGGAGCTACGAGCAGTACTTC.

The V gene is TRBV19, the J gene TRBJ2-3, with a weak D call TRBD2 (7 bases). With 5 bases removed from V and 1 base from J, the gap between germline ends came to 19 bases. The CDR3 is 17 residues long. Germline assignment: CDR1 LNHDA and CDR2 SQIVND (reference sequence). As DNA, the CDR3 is TGTGCCAGTAGTGAGGGGGAGGGGCTCCCCGGCACAGATACGCAGTATTTT. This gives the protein CASSEGEGLPGTDTQYF.

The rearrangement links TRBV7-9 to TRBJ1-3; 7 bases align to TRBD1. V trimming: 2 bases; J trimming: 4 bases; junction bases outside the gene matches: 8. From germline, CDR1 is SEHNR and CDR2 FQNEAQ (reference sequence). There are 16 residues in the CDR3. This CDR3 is CASSLFEGAQGNTIYF. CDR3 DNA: TGTGCCAGCAGCTTATTCGAGGGGGCGCAAGGAAACACCATATATTTT.

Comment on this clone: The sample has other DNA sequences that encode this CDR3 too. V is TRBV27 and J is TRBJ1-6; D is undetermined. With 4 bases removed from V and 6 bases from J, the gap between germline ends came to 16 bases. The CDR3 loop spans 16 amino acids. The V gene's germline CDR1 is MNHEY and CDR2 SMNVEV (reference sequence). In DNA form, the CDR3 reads TGTGCCAGCAGTTCAACTACGGGGTCCGCTAATTCACCCCTCCACTTT. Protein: CASSSTTGSANSPLHF.

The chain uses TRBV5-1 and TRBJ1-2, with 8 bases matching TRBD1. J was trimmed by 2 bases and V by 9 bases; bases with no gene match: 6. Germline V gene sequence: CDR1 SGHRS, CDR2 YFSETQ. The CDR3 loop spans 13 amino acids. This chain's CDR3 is CATRTGRNYGYTF. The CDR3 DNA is TGCGCCACCCGGACAGGGCGCAACTATGGCTACACCTTC.

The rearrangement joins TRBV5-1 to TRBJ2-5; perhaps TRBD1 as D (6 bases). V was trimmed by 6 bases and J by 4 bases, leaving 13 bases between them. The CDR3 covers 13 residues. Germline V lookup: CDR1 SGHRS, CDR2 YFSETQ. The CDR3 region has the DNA TGCGCCAGCACCTTAGGGGGTTCAGAGACCCAGTACTTC. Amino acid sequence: CASTLGGSETQYF.

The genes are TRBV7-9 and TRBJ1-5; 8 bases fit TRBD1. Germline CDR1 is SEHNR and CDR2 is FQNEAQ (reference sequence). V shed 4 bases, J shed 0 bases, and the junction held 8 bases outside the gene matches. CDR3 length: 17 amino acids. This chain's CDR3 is CASSSGTGRYSNQPQHF. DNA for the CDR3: TGTGCCAGCAGCTCCGGGACAGGCCGTTATAGCAATCAGCCCCAGCATTTT.

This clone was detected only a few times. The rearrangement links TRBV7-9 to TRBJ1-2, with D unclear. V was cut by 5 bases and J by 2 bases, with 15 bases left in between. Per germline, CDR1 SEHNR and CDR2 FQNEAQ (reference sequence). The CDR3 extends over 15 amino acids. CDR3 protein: CASSPEGGSNYGYTF. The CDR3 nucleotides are TGTGCCAGCAGCCCGGAGGGAGGCTCAAACTATGGCTACACCTTC.

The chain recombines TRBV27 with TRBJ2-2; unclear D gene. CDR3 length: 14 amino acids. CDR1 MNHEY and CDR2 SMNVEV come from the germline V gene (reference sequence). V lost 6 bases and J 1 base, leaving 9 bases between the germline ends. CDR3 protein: CASSRAWNTGELFF. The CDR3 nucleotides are TGTGCCAGCAGCCGAGCCTGGAACACCGGGGAGCTGTTTTTT.

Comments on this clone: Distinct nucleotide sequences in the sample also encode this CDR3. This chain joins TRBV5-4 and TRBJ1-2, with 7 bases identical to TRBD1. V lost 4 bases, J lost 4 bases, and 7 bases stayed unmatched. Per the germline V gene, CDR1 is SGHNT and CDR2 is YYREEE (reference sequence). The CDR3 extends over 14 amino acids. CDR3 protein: CASSGRTGVYGYTF. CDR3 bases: TGTGCCAGCAGCGGACGAACAGGGGTCTATGGCTACACCTTC.

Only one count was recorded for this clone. CDR3 DNA: TGTGCCAGCAGCAAAGTGAGGGACAGGGGGCTTCAGCCCCAGCATTTT. It specifies CASSKVRDRGLQPQHF. The rearrangement links TRBV21-1 to TRBJ1-5; TRBD1 is the table's D call, not checked against the DNA. TRBV21-1 is shown as a pseudogene. This CDR3 has 16 amino acids.

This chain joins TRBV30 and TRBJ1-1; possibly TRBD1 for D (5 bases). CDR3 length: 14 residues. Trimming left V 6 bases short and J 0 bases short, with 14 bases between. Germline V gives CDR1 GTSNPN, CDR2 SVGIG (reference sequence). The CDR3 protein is CACRGGVLNTEAFF. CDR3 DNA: TGTGCCTGCCGAGGAGGGGTACTGAACACTGAAGCTTTCTTT.

DNA of the CDR3: TGTGCCATCAGTGAGTTTCGGGAAGCCGGGGAGCTGTTTTTT. The encoded protein is CAISEFREAGELFF. The V gene is TRBV10-3, the J gene TRBJ2-2, with a tentative D call TRBD2 (5 bases). V lost 1 base, J lost 6 bases, and 9 bases lay in between. The CDR3 extends over 14 amino acids. CDR1 ENHRY and CDR2 SYGVKD come from the germline V gene.